This T cell receptor beta chain was sequenced during a study of Ad26.COV2.S vaccination and SARS-CoV-2 variants. The CDR3 sequence is 13 residues long. The V end lost 1 base, the J end lost 7 bases, and 10 bases lay between the germline ends. Germline assignment: CDR1 MGHRA and CDR2 YSYEKL. Produced via immunoSEQ multiplex PCR; TCRdb's table is partial and in-frame only. The data hold under 550,000 clones, with 80% to 95% observed a single time. The treatment is: some 20 received Ad26.COV2.S at low or high dose, single or two shots; several received placebo; per-sample allocation not given. Vaccine and placebo recipients were sampled on day 63 after the first injection.

The source is a person between 18 and 60 years old who received the Ad26.COV2.S COVID-19 vaccine or a placebo. Material: peripheral blood, obtained in a trial of Ad26.COV2.S vaccine versus placebo. This chain uses TRBV4-1 with TRBJ1-2; no clear D gene. The CDR3 DNA follows: TGCGCCAGCAGCCAAGTAGGGAGCGGTGGCTACACCTTC. It encodes CASSQVGSGGYTF.